This T cell receptor beta chain was sequenced in a study of T cells after posttransplantation cyclophosphamide. This clone was seen repeatedly, ten times or more. The data were produced by immunoSEQ multiplex PCR, yet TCRdb's version contains in-frame clones alone and is incomplete. This sample has about 12,000 clones and no singletons, with about 24% in the ten largest. The CDR3 has 13 amino acids. Germline lookup yields CDR1 GTSNPN and CDR2 SVGIG (reference sequence). Trimming took off 3 bases at V and 5 bases at J, with 11 bases between the two ends. A marrow graft followed busulfan-fludarabine conditioning, with cyclophosphamide on days +3 and +4.

The V and J genes are TRBV30 and TRBJ1-5; no reliable D call. This receptor was identified in a female patient in her thirties or forties who received an allogeneic stem cell transplant from an unrelated donor, was CMV-positive, and had acute GVHD only. Some T cells may trace back to the graft donor. The starting material was PBMCs, obtained after allogeneic stem cell transplant with posttransplant cyclophosphamide. The CDR3 DNA is TGTGCCTGGAGCCTAGCCGGGGATCAGCCCCAGCATTTT. The encoded protein is CAWSLAGDQPQHF.